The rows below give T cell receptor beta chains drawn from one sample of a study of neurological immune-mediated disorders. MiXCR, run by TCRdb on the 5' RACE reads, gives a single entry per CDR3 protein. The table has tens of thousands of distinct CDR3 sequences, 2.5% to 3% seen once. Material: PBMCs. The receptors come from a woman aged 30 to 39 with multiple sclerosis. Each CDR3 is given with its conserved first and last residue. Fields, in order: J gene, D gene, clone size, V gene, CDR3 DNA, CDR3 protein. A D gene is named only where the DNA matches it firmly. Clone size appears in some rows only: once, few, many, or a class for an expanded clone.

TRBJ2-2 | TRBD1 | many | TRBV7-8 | TGTGCCAGCAGCCCCGGGACAGCTAACACCGGGGAGCTGTTTTTT | CASSPGTANTGELFF
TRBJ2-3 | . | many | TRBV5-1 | TGCGCCAGCAGCTTTTCCCAGGGCTGGGGAGATACGCAGTATTTT | CASSFSQGWGDTQYF
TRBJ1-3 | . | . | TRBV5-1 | TGCGCCAGCAGCCATGGACAGAACTCTGGAAACACCATATATTTT | CASSHGQNSGNTIYF
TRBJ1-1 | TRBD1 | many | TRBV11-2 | TGTGCCAGCAGCCAGGGACAGGGGGCGAACACTGAAGCTTTCTTT | CASSQGQGANTEAFF
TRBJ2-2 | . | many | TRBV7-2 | TGTGCCAGCAGCTCCTGGCCTCAGAGCGGCGGGGAGCTGTTTTTT | CASSSWPQSGGELFF
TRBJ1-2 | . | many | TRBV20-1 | TGCAGTGCTACGAGACTGAGCTATGGCTACACCTTC | CSATRLSYGYTF
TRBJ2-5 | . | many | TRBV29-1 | TGCAGCGTATGGTCTGAGGGCGGAGAGACCCAGTACTTC | CSVWSEGGETQYF
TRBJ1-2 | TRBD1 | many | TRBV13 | TGTGCCAGCTCAATCGCGGACAGGGCGGGTGGCTACACCTTC | CASSIADRAGGYTF
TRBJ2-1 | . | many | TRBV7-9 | TGTGCCAGCAGCTTAGATCGCGTCTCTTACAATGAGCAGTTCTTC | CASSLDRVSYNEQFF
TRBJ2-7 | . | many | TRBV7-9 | TGTGCCAGCAGCTTAATCCCTCCTGCGGGATCTGGCGAGCAGTACTTC | CASSLIPPAGSGEQYF
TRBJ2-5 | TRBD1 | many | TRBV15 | TGTGCCACCAGCAGAGATAACAGGGGGGAAGAGACCCAGTACTTC | CATSRDNRGEETQYF
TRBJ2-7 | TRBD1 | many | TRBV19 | TGTGCCAGTAGCCCGACAGGGGGTTTCTACGAGCAGTACTTC | CASSPTGGFYEQYF
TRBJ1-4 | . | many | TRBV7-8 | TGTGCCAGCACCCCGGCCGGGGGGTCTGAAAAACTGTTTTTT | CASTPAGGSEKLFF
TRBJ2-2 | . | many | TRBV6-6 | TGTGCCAGCAAGCCCTTGAACACCGGGGAGCTGTTTTTT | CASKPLNTGELFF
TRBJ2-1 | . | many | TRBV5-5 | TGTGCCAGCAGCTCGAACCGGGGGAACAATGAGCAGTTCTTC | CASSSNRGNNEQFF
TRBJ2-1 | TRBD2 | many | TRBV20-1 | TGCAGTGCAACCACCGGGACTAGCGGTACCTACAATGAGCAGTTCTTC | CSATTGTSGTYNEQFF
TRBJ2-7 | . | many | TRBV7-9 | TGTGCCAGCAGCTTAGTTATAGGGGAAGTTGGCGAGCAGTACTTC | CASSLVIGEVGEQYF
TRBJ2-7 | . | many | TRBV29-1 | TGCAGCGTTGAAATAGGGTACGAGCAGTACTTC | CSVEIGYEQYF
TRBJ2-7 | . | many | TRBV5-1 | TGCGCCAGCAGCGCCTTTCGCAGGACGGACACCTACGAGCAGTACTTC | CASSAFRRTDTYEQYF
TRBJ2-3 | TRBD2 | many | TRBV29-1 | TGCAGCGTTCCCACACTAGCGGGACGCACAGATACGCAGTATTTT | CSVPTLAGRTDTQYF
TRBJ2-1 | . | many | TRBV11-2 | TGTGCCAGCAGCTTAGCGGATCCCTACAATGAGCAGTTCTTC | CASSLADPYNEQFF
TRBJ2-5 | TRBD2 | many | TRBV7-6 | TGTGCCAGCAGCTTAACTAGCGCGTGGGAGACCCAGTACTTC | CASSLTSAWETQYF
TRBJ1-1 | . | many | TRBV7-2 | TGTGCCAGCACCCCGTTGCAAGAAGGTGAAGGAACTGAAGCTTTCTTT | CASTPLQEGEGTEAFF
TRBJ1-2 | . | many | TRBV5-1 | TGCGCCAGCAGCTTACGCAGCGGGGGGGATCCTGACTATGGCTACACCTTC | CASSLRSGGDPDYGYTF
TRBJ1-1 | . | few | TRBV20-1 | TGCAGTGCTAGCTTGGGAGTGAACACTGAAGCTTTCTTT | CSASLGVNTEAFF
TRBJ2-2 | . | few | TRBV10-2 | TGCGCCAGCAGTGAAAAAGCGAGAATGTTAGCGGCCGGGGAGCTGTTTTTT | CASSEKARMLAAGELFF
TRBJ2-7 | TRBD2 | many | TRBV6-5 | TGTGCCAGCAGCCCCCGCCGGGGGGCCTACGAGCAGTACTTC | CASSPRRGAYEQYF